The 18 T cell receptor beta chains below all came from one sample that was sequenced in a study of post-analysis software for immune sequencing data. General observations from the study: In patients, four to six TRBV segments were more frequent than in controls, with TRBV5-6, TRBV5-1 and TRBV20-1 among them.

For these TCRs, the target antigens are not known. Unique molecular identifiers had been added to the TCR beta cDNA libraries. TCRdb fed the PCR reads into MiXCR, producing one record per CDR3 protein. This repertoire shows about half a million distinct CDR3 sequences, around 40% found once; its top ten account for about 12%. Sequencing was done on a sample of blood. The receptors stem from a girl under 18 with multiple sclerosis.

This clonotype was seen ten or more times. The CDR3 DNA is TGCGCCAGCAGCTTGGGACAGGGGGCGAACATTCAGTACTTC. Amino acid sequence: CASSLGQGANIQYF. The V and J genes are TRBV5-1 and TRBJ2-4; the match to TRBD1 covers 10 bases. V was clipped by 0 bases and J by 7 bases; unmatched bases: 1. The CDR3 is 14 residues long. CDR1 and CDR2 from the germline V gene are SGHRS and YFSETQ.

There are a few counts of this clonotype. This sequence joins TRBV5-1 and TRBJ1-2; D remains unclear. The CDR3 totals 15 residues. With 3 bases removed from V and 0 bases from J, the gap between germline ends came to 12 bases. Germline values: CDR1 SGHRS, CDR2 YFSETQ. Here the CDR3 reads CASSWTPGANYGYTF. The CDR3 DNA sequence: TGCGCCAGCAGCTGGACCCCAGGAGCTAACTATGGCTACACCTTC. The variable domain in full, completed from reference TRBV5-1 and TRBJ1-2, reads KAGVTQTPRYLIKTRGQQVTLSCSPISGHRSVSWYQQTPGQGLQFLFEYFSETQRNKGNFPGRFSGRQFSNSRSEMNVSTLELGDSALYLCASSWTPGANYGYTFGSGTRLTVV.

The rearrangement links TRBV4-1 to TRBJ2-1; D gene ambiguous. The CDR3 covers 13 residues. V lost 0 bases to trimming and J lost 10 bases, with 10 bases between them. Germline V gives CDR1 MGHRA, CDR2 YSYEKL. CDR3 residues: CASSQDRVGEQFF. In DNA, the CDR3 is TGCGCCAGCAGCCAAGATCGAGTTGGCGAGCAGTTCTTC.

This clonotype was observed once. In nucleotides, the CDR3 is TGCAGTGCTAGAGTGCAGAGGAACACCGGGGAGCTGTTTTTT. It specifies CSARVQRNTGELFF. The chain combines TRBV20-1 with TRBJ2-2; unclear D gene. CDR1 and CDR2 from the germline V gene are DFQATT and SNEGSKA (reference sequence). The CDR3 runs to 14 residues. The V and J ends lost 1 base and 1 base respectively, with 7 bases between them.

This chain's CDR3 is CASSLEGRTNEQYF. CDR3 sequence (DNA): TGCGCCAGCAGCTTGGAAGGCAGAACTAACGAGCAGTACTTC. The J gene is TRBJ2-7, the V gene TRBV5-1; D ambiguous. Germline V gene lookup returns CDR1 SGHRS and CDR2 YFSETQ. Trimming left V 0 bases short and J 5 bases short, with 12 bases between. The CDR3 contains 14 residues.

This sequence joins TRBV5-1 and TRBJ1-2; 7 nucleotides align to TRBD1. After removal of 3 bases from V and 6 bases from J, the junction contained 14 bases not matched to a gene. The CDR3 has 16 residues. The V gene's germline CDR1 is SGHRS and CDR2 YFSETQ. This CDR3 is CASSWARGRGTNGYTF. The DNA of the CDR3 is TGCGCCAGCAGCTGGGCCCGGGGCAGGGGGACGAATGGCTACACCTTC.

This clonotype was seen a few times. V and J are TRBV10-1 and TRBJ2-7; 9 bases match TRBD2. Germline V lookup: CDR1 WNHNN, CDR2 SYGVQD (reference sequence). There are 19 residues in the CDR3. J lost 2 bases, V lost 0 bases, and 14 bases had no gene match. CDR3 residues: CASSESIAGAGGNPYEQYF. CDR3 DNA: TGCGCCAGCAGTGAGTCCATCGCCGGAGCGGGAGGAAACCCCTACGAGCAGTACTTC.

The V call is TRBV15, the J call TRBJ1-2; perhaps TRBD1 as D (6 bases). CDR1 and CDR2 (germline): LNHNV, YYDKDF (reference sequence). Trimming stripped 4 bases from V and 4 bases from J, with 13 bases between. The CDR3 consists of 14 residues. CDR3 bases: TGTGCCACCAGCACCAGTACAGGGCCCTATGGCTACACCTTC. It codes for CATSTSTGPYGYTF.

This chain uses TRBV12-3 or TRBV12-4 with TRBJ2-4; TRBD1 aligns across 7 bases. Trimming took 7 bases from V and 12 from J; bases not matched to a gene: 21. The CDR3 has 16 amino acids. CDR3 coding DNA: TGTGCCAGCAACCAATACAGGGGCTTGAGTACGGACACTCAGTACTTC. This gives the protein CASNQYRGLSTDTQYF.

The table lists this clonotype with a count of one. V and J are TRBV29-1 and TRBJ2-7, with D possibly TRBD2 on 6 matching bases. V lost 5 bases and J 3 bases, leaving 17 bases between the germline ends. Germline loops: CDR1 SQVTM, CDR2 ANQGSEA. The CDR3 length is 14 residues. CDR3 amino acids: CSVFFPSRGYEQYF. In DNA form, the CDR3 reads TGCAGCGTTTTTTTTCCCTCGCGGGGCTACGAGCAGTACTTC.

Worth noting for this clonotype: The junction departs from germline at one end; a sequencing error may be responsible. The gene calls are TRBV12-3 or TRBV12-4 and TRBJ1-2, with a tentative D call TRBD1 (5 bases). This CDR3 comprises 15 residues. The CDR3 here is CAGSSQGGPYGGYTF. The CDR3 nucleotides are TGTGCCGGCAGTTCCCAGGGAGGGCCCTATGGTGGCTACACCTTC.

This chain links TRBV29-1 with TRBJ2-3, with 9 bases aligning to TRBD1. V trimming: 7 bases; J trimming: 4 bases; junction bases outside the gene matches: 9. Germline CDR1 reads SQVTM; CDR2 reads ANQGSEA. The CDR3 has 14 residues. DNA of the CDR3: TGCAGCGCGTATCCCGGGACAGGGCCAGATACGCAGTATTTT. Encoded protein: CSAYPGTGPDTQYF.

A word on this clonotype: The CDR3 does not end in the conserved phenylalanine or tryptophan, so this is likely a read error. The chain combines TRBV7-3 with TRBJ2-3; D is undetermined. The V gene lost 5 bases and the J gene lost 0 bases, with 6 bases spanning the gap. This CDR3 spans 13 amino acids. Germline values: CDR1 SGHTA, CDR2 FQGTGA. CDR3 protein: CASSVFSTDTQYC. CDR3 DNA: TGTGCCAGCAGCGTCTTTAGCACAGATACGCAGTATTGT.

The chain has TRBV6-5 and TRBJ1-5, with D perhaps TRBD1 (6 bases). V lost 5 bases, J lost 6 bases, and 14 bases lay in between. Germline V lookup: CDR1 MNHEY, CDR2 SVGAGI. This CDR3 spans 14 amino acids. CDR3 nucleotide sequence: TGTGCCAGCAGTGAGGACAGAGGGAGTCAGCCCCAGCATTTT. Its translation: CASSEDRGSQPQHF.

For this clonotype: One junction end does not reproduce the germline sequence, and a read error may be involved. The chain combines TRBV5-1 with TRBJ1-5; TRBD1 is a possible D gene (5 bases). The CDR3 runs 17 residues. CDR1 SGHRS and CDR2 YFSETQ come from the germline V gene. DNA for the CDR3: TGCGCCAACAGCTTGGCCCCGCAGGGCAGGAACAATCAGCCCCAGCATTTT. This sequence encodes CANSLAPQGRNNQPQHF.

The rearrangement joins TRBV6-2 or TRBV6-3 to TRBJ2-7, with TRBD2 matching 7 bases. V shed 0 bases and J 0 bases; nucleotides not matched to a gene: 11. Germline V lookup: CDR1 MNHEY, CDR2 SVGEGT. This CDR3 has 18 amino acids. The CDR3 nucleotides read TGTGCCAGCAGTTACTCGTCGTCTAGCGGCGCTATCTCCTACGAGCAGTACTTC. This translates into CASSYSSSSGAISYEQYF.

The gene calls are TRBV7-2 and TRBJ1-2; D remains ambiguous. V dropped 2 bases and J dropped 4 bases, with 17 bases sitting between them. This CDR3 is built from 16 residues. Germline assignment: CDR1 SGHTA and CDR2 FQGNSA. CDR3 region: CASSLSRLSGFYGYTF. Written as DNA, the CDR3 is TGTGCCAGCAGCTTATCCCGTTTGTCGGGCTTCTATGGCTACACCTTC.

The rearrangement links TRBV27 to TRBJ2-3; TRBD2 is a possible D gene (6 bases). Germline V lookup: CDR1 MNHEY, CDR2 SMNVEV (reference sequence). The CDR3 is 15 amino acids. V dropped 3 bases and J dropped 5 bases, with 15 bases sitting between them. CDR3 region: CASSFLGLYEDTQYF. The CDR3 region has the DNA TGTGCCAGCAGTTTCCTCGGACTATATGAAGATACGCAGTATTTT.